A selection of T cell receptor beta chains follows, all from one sample in a study of blood T cell repertoires in COVID-19. The data were produced by immunoSEQ multiplex PCR, yet TCRdb's version contains in-frame clones alone and is incomplete. Among some 81,000 clones listed, 90% were seen once. Material: peripheral blood. The source of these receptors is a woman in her fifties or sixties in a cohort sampled during active COVID-19. Each CDR3 is given with its conserved first and last residue. D genes are given only for firm matches. Expanded clones get a size class; other rows say once, few or many, or leave the size out.

CDR3nt: TGTGCCAGCAATCGTATTAATGAAAAACTGTTTTTT
CDR3aa: CASNRINEKLFF
abundance: NA
d_gene: NA
v_gene: TRBV28
j_gene: TRBJ1-4

CDR3nt: TGCGCCAGCAGCTCTTGGTCCGGACAGGGGGGCAATTACGATACTGAAGCTTTCTTT
CDR3aa: CASSSWSGQGGNYDTEAFF
abundance: NA
d_gene: TRBD1
v_gene: TRBV5-1
j_gene: TRBJ1-1

CDR3nt: TGTGCCAGCAGCTTGGGTCCGGCAGCGTCATCCTACGAGCAGTACTTC
CDR3aa: CASSLGPAASSYEQYF
abundance: NA
d_gene: NA
v_gene: TRBV5-5
j_gene: TRBJ2-7

CDR3nt: TGCGCCAGCAGCCCCCTACAGGGGCCCAATGAGCAGTTCTTC
CDR3aa: CASSPLQGPNEQFF
abundance: NA
d_gene: TRBD1
v_gene: TRBV5-1
j_gene: TRBJ2-1

CDR3nt: TGTGCCAGCAGCCCCGGTCTAGCGGTGAGCGAGCAGTACTTC
CDR3aa: CASSPGLAVSEQYF
abundance: NA
d_gene: TRBD2
v_gene: TRBV7-9
j_gene: TRBJ2-7

CDR3nt: TGTGCCAGCAGCCCTAACACGGGAGCGGGCGAGCAGTACTTC
CDR3aa: CASSPNTGAGEQYF
abundance: NA
d_gene: NA
v_gene: TRBV9
j_gene: TRBJ2-7

CDR3nt: TGTGCCAGCAGTTTAGACAGGGGGCGTCACTATGGCTACACCTTC
CDR3aa: CASSLDRGRHYGYTF
abundance: few
d_gene: TRBD1
v_gene: TRBV27
j_gene: TRBJ1-2

CDR3nt: TGTGCCAGCAGTGGGTTTCAGGGGGCAGTGGCAACTAATGAAAAACTGTTTTTT
CDR3aa: CASSGFQGAVATNEKLFF
abundance: NA
d_gene: TRBD1
v_gene: TRBV25-1
j_gene: TRBJ1-4

CDR3nt: TGTGCCACCAGCACCTTGGGACTAGCTAGAGGAGATACGCAGTATTTT
CDR3aa: CATSTLGLARGDTQYF
abundance: NA
d_gene: TRBD2
v_gene: TRBV15
j_gene: TRBJ2-3

CDR3nt: TGTGCCAGCTCACAACAGACACGGCAGCCCCAGCATTTT
CDR3aa: CASSQQTRQPQHF
abundance: NA
d_gene: NA
v_gene: TRBV18
j_gene: TRBJ1-5

CDR3nt: TGTGCCAGCAGCCAAGAGGTATTAACAGGTTCTTACGAGCAGTACTTC
CDR3aa: CASSQEVLTGSYEQYF
abundance: NA
d_gene: NA
v_gene: TRBV3-1/TRBV3-2
j_gene: TRBJ2-7

CDR3nt: TGTGCCAGTAGGGGCTCGGGCACAGATACGCAGTATTTT
CDR3aa: CASRGSGTDTQYF
abundance: once
d_gene: NA
v_gene: TRBV19
j_gene: TRBJ2-3

CDR3nt: TGTGCCAGCAGCGACTCTGCAGAGAACACTGAAGCTTTCTTT
CDR3aa: CASSDSAENTEAFF
abundance: NA
d_gene: NA
v_gene: TRBV21-1
j_gene: TRBJ1-1

CDR3nt: TGTGCCAGCAGCCTGGACAGGGTGGTTAACACCGGGGAGCTGTTTTTT
CDR3aa: CASSLDRVVNTGELFF
abundance: NA
d_gene: TRBD1
v_gene: TRBV6-4
j_gene: TRBJ2-2

CDR3nt: TGTGCCAGCGGTTCTAGTGAGCAGTTCTTC
CDR3aa: CASGSSEQFF
abundance: NA
d_gene: NA
v_gene: TRBV28
j_gene: TRBJ2-1

CDR3nt: TGTGCCAGCAGTGACCGGGACCCGGGGGGCGAAGCTTTCTTT
CDR3aa: CASSDRDPGGEAFF
abundance: NA
d_gene: NA
v_gene: TRBV27
j_gene: TRBJ1-1

CDR3nt: TGTGCCAGCAGCGACCCTAGCGGGAGGCCGAACACCGGGGAGCTGTTTTTT
CDR3aa: CASSDPSGRPNTGELFF
abundance: NA
d_gene: TRBD2
v_gene: TRBV11-2
j_gene: TRBJ2-2

CDR3nt: TGTGCCAGCAGTGACGGTCAGGGGCGTAACGAGCAGTACTTC
CDR3aa: CASSDGQGRNEQYF
abundance: NA
d_gene: NA
v_gene: TRBV2
j_gene: TRBJ2-7

CDR3nt: TGTGCCAGCAGCTTAATGGCAGGGGTGGTTGGAACAGATACGCAGTATTTT
CDR3aa: CASSLMAGVVGTDTQYF
abundance: NA
d_gene: NA
v_gene: TRBV7-3
j_gene: TRBJ2-3

CDR3nt: TGTGCCAGCAGCCCCTGGACTAGTAGCACAGATACGCAGTATTTT
CDR3aa: CASSPWTSSTDTQYF
abundance: NA
d_gene: TRBD2
v_gene: TRBV7-3
j_gene: TRBJ2-3